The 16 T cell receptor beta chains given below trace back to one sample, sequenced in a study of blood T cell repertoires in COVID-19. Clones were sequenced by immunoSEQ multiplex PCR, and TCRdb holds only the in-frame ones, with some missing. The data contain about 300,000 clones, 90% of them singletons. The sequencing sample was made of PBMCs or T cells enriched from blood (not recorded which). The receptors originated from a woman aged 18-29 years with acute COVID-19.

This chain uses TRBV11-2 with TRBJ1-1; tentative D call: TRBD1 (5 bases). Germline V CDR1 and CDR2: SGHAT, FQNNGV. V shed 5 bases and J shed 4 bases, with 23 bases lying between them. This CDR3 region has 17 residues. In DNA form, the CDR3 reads TGTGCCAGCAGCCAAGGCGGGGTAGGGGCGGAAGGCACTGAAGCTTTCTTT. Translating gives CASSQGGVGAEGTEAFF.

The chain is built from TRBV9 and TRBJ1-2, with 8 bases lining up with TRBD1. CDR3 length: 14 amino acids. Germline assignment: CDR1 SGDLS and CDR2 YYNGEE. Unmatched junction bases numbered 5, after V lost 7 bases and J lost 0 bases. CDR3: CASGEGQANYGYTF. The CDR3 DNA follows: TGTGCCAGCGGCGAGGGACAGGCTAACTATGGCTACACCTTC.

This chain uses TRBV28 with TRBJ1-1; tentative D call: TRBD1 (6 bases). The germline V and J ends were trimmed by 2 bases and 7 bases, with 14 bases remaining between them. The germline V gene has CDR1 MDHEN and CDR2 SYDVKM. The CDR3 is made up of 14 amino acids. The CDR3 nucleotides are TGTGCCAGCAGTTTACTCGGGGGGCAGCTTGAAGCTTTCTTT. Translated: CASSLLGGQLEAFF.

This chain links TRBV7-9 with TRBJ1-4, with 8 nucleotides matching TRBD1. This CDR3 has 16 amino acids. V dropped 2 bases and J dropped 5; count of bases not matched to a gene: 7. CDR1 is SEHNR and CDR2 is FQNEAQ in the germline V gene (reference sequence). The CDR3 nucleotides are TGTGCCAGCAGCTTAATCCGTGGGACAGGAAATGAAAAACTGTTTTTT. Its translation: CASSLIRGTGNEKLFF.

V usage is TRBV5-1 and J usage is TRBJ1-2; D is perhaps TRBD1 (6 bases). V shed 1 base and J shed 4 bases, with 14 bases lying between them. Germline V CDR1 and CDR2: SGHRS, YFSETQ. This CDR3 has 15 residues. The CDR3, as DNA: TGCGCCAGCAGCTTGCGGACAGCTATTTCCTATGGCTACACCTTC. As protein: CASSLRTAISYGYTF.

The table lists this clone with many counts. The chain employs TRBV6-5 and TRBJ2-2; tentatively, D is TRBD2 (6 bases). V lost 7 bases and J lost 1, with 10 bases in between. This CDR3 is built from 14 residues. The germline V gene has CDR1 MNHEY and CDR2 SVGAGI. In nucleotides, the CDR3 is TGTGCCAGCAAGGCGGGATGGAACACCGGGGAGCTGTTTTTT. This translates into CASKAGWNTGELFF.

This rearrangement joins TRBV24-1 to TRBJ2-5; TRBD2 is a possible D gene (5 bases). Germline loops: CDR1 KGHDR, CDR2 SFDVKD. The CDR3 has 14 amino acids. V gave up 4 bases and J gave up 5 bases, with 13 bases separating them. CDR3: CATSEGARTETQYF. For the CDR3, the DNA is TGTGCCACCAGTGAGGGAGCGCGGACGGAGACCCAGTACTTC.

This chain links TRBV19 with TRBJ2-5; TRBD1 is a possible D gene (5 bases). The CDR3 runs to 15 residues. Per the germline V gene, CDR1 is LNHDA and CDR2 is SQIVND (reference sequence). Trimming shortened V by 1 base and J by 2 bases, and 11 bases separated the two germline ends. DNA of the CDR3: TGTGCCAGTAGTATAGGAGGACAATTTCAAGAGACCCAGTACTTC. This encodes CASSIGGQFQETQYF.

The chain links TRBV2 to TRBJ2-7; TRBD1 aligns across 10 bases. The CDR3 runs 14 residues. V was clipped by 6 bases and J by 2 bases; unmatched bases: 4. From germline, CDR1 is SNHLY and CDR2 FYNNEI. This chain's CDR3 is CASRNGQGAYEQYF. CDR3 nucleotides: TGTGCCAGCAGGAATGGACAGGGGGCCTACGAGCAGTACTTC.

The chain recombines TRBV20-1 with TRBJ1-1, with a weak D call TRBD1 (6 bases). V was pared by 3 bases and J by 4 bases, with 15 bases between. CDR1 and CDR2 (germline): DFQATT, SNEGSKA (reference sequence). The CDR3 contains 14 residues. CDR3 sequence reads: CSASNRDLSTEAFF. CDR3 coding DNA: TGCAGTGCTAGTAACAGGGATCTTAGCACTGAAGCTTTCTTT.

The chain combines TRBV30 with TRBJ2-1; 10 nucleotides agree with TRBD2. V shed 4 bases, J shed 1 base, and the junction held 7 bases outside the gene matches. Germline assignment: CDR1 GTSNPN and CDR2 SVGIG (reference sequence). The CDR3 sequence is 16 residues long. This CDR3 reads CAWTRGAGGSYNEQFF. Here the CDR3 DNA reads TGTGCCTGGACACGAGGAGCGGGAGGGTCCTACAATGAGCAGTTCTTC.

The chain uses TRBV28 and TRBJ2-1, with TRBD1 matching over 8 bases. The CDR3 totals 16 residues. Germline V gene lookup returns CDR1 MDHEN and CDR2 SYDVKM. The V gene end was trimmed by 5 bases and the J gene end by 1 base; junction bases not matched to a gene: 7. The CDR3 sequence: CASSGDRGRSYNEQFF. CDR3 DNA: TGTGCCAGCAGTGGCGACAGGGGACGATCCTACAATGAGCAGTTCTTC. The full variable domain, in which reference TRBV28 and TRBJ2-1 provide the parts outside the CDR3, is DVKVTQSSRYLVKRTGEKVFLECVQDMDHENMFWYRQDPGLGLRLIYFSYDVKMKEKGDIPEGYSVSREKKERFSLILESASTNQTSMYLCASSGDRGRSYNEQFFGPGTRLTVL.

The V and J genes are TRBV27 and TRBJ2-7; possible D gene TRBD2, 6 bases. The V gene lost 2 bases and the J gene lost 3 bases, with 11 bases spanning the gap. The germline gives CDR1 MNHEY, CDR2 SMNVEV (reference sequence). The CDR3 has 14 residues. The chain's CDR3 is CASSLVYGGYEQYF. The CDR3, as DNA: TGTGCCAGCAGTTTAGTCTACGGGGGCTACGAGCAGTACTTC.

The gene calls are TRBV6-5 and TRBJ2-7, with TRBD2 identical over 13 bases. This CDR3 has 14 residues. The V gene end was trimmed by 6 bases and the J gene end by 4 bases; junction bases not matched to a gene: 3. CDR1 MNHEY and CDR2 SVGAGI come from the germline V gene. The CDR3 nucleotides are TGTGCCAGCAGACTAGCGGGAGGGGAATACGAGCAGTACTTC. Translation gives CASRLAGGEYEQYF.

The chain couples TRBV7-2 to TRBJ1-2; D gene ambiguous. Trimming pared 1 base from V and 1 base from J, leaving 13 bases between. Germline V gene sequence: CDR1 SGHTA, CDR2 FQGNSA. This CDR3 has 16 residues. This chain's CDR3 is CASSLVVTVNNYGYTF. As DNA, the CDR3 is TGTGCCAGCAGCTTAGTAGTTACAGTGAATAACTATGGCTACACCTTC.

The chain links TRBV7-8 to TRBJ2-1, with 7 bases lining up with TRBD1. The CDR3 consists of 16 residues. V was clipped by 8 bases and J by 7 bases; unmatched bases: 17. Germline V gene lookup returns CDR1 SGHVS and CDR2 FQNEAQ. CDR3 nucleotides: TGTGCCAGCCTAAACCCTTACCGGACGGGACAGAATGAGCAGTTCTTC. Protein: CASLNPYRTGQNEQFF.